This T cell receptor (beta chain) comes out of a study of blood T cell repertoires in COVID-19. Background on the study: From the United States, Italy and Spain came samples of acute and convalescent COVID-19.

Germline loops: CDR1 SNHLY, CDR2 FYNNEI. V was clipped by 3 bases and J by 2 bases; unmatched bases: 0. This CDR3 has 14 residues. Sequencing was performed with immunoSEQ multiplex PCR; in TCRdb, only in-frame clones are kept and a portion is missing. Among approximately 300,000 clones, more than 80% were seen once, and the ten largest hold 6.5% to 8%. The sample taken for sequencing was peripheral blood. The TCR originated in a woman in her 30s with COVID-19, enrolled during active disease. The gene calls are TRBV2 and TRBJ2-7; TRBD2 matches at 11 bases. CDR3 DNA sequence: TGTGCCAGCAGTGAGACTAGCGGGACCTACGAGCAGTACTTC. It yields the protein CASSETSGTYEQYF.